This record looks at one T cell receptor (beta chain) sequence and its context. Its antigen remains unidentified. No much larger clone is present one base from it, and per-base qualities are unavailable. Trimming at the junction amounts to 5 bases on V and 4 bases on J, and the germline ends lie 13 bases apart. The CDR3 covers 14 residues, taking in both the cysteine and the phenylalanine. This entry keeps only the CDR3 DNA: 42 bases, framed from base 1. Via the germline V gene, CDR1 is SGHTA and CDR2 FQGTGA. Taken with the paper, the label for time point translates to: about 25 weeks on oral tofacitinib. Taken with the paper, the label for treatment or condition translates to: oral pan-JAK inhibitor, 5-10 mg twice daily. Lesional scalp punch biopsies and peripheral blood were collected from alopecia areata patients. After PBMCs were isolated by density centrifugation and stained for CD3, CD4 and CD8, a FACSAria was used to sort CD4+ and CD8+ T cells.

The entry originates in a study of CD8+ T cells in alopecia areata (dated by TCRdb to the late 2010s). With regard to the full study: Treated patients were enrolled in an open-label pilot trial of oral tofacitinib, 5 to 10 mg twice daily, for moderate-to-severe alopecia areata. Tofacitinib was given for 6 to 18 months, followed by 6 months of follow-up off drug to assess delayed response and recurrence. In treated patients, disease severity was measured using the SALT score, which gives the percentage of scalp surface area affected. High-throughput TCRbeta sequencing was used to examine T cell clonal expansion in alopecia areata in both the C3H/HeJ mouse model and human patients. On the human side, TCRbeta sequencing was run on scalp tissue and on sorted CD4+ and CD8+ peripheral blood T cells from healthy controls and from alopecia areata patients with either patchy or totalis/universalis disease. Patients on tofacitinib were biopsied at baseline and after 4 and 24 weeks of treatment, and several of the patients also had a later scalp biopsy. Clonality in the scalp was compared among normal scalp (n=4), patchy alopecia areata scalp (n=8), and alopecia totalis/universalis scalp (n=8). RNA was extracted with the PAXgene miRNA kit for fixed scalp, the miRNeasy kit for PBMCs, and the RNeasy kit for mouse skin. immunoSEQ multiplex PCR using 35 Vbeta forward primers and 13 Jbeta reverse primers was used to amplify TCRbeta CDR3 regions. Overall study outcomes, separate from this receptor: Tofacitinib significantly decreased scalp clonality and the number of expanded CD8+ clones among the top 100 scalp clones. Compared with mice, TCR sequences shared between patients were less clear, possibly partly because of HLA diversity across the patient population. The treated cohort was small, with a single nonresponder, so links between baseline CD8+ expansion and response need larger studies. Higher clonality and more expanded CD8+ clones were observed in lesional scalp than in normal scalp, particularly in alopecia totalis/universalis, a finding suggestive of antigenic drive. During tofacitinib treatment, many expanded lesional clones remained in scalp and blood, and this persistence may partly explain relapse after treatment is stopped. Unlike mouse skin, which is dominated by gammadelta T cells, normal human skin has resident alphabeta T cells that are also sequenced, and this complicates analysis of the scalp TCR repertoire.

Libraries came from the immunoSEQ multiplex PCR assay. To provide template for TCR sequencing, every sample had RNA extracted and reverse transcribed into cDNA. First-strand cDNA was synthesized using SuperScript III with a 2:1 mix of oligo-dT and random hexamers. A synthetic immune receptor repertoire was used to assess amplification bias, and residual bias was removed computationally. In the authors' own workflow: Raw reads were preprocessed to remove errors, and CDR3 was defined by IMGT conventions from the conserved cysteine to phenylalanine. Clonality was computed as 1 minus the Shannon entropy, with the entropy normalized by log2 of the number of productive unique TCRs. Whether each scalp clone was CD4 or CD8 was inferred by checking scalp TCRbeta sequences against the CD4 and CD8 repertoires from sorted blood. Imported from immuneACCESS, the table was reduced by TCRdb to in-frame sequences with V and J called. These copies leave out some clones; in studies compared against another copy, an unresolved V gene accounts for under half, and the cause of the remainder is not known. V, J and clone size derive from that table, while D and trimming were established from the DNA sequence. In all, the sample holds approximately 200,000 clones, and more than 45% of those were seen once. The top ten clones comprise 5% to 6% of the sample.

The chain uses TRBV7-3 and TRBJ2-3; TRBD2 might be the D gene, on 5 matching bases. This TCR came from a human donor with alopecia areata. The specimen comprised CD4+ T cells sorted from blood, sampled at week 24, from a patient treated with tofacitinib. The DNA reads TGTGCCAGCAGCCCACGGGCTAGCCCAGATACGCAGTATTTT. This sequence encodes CASSPRASPDTQYF. The CDR3, completed at both ends by the reference TRBV7-3 and TRBJ2-3 genes, gives the full variable domain GAGVSQTPSNKVTEKGKYVELRCDPISGHTALYWYRQSLGQGPEFLIYFQGTGAADDSGLPNDRFFAVRPEGSVSTLKIQRTERGDSAVYLCASSPRASPDTQYFGPGTRLTVL.